This entry concerns a single T cell receptor (beta chain). This clonotype was seen ten or more times. The antigen it binds to is not known. Base qualities are not recorded, but no much larger clone differs from it by a single base. The TCR beta CDR3 regions were amplified from RNA transcripts. For the first round of RT-PCR on the TCR CDR3, the HTBI primer set was used together with the Qiagen OneStep RT-PCR kit. Libraries were constructed in a second round of multiplex PCR, after which size selection and purification were performed. Sequencing of the libraries was done on an Illumina HiSeq2000 using paired-end 100 bp reads. Concerning the study's data processing: Raw data were processed with SOAPnuke, discarding reads with adapters, uncalled bases, mean Phred below 15, or no exact constant-primer or identifier match. High-quality paired reads were merged with COPE v1.2.5, and unique nucleotide sequences were defined as clonotypes. Clonotypes were aligned to IMGT TRBV, TRBD and TRBJ reference segments using MiTCR v1.1. The analysis included only V-J combinations with a frequency above 0.0001, which together covered 98% to 99.2% of the repertoires. The TCS score was defined as F50 (clonal expansion) divided by E x V (chaos), with BLOSUM62-based TCRdist calculated between CDR3 peptides within each V-J. Welch's t-statistics and random forest reduced roughly 540 V-J features to around 14, which were used in a naive Bayes classifier (R e1071). TCRdb handled the public reads itself, with Q25 trimming in fastp and clone calling in MiXCR, and kept productive beta chains. Entries that share a CDR3 protein sequence are merged under the most common genes and DNA. TCRdb assigned the V and J calls; the authors' analysis was not used. The sample includes about 600,000 distinct CDR3 sequences, with around 13% observed a single time. 9.5% to 15% of the sample belongs to the ten largest clones.

This entry belongs to a study of T cells in Graves' hyperthyroidism and ophthalmopathy (dated by TCRdb to the late 2010s). Context from the whole study: Peripheral blood samples were taken at initial diagnosis, before any treatment was given. Thyroid tissue and blood T-cell repertoires from about six Graves' hyperthyroidism patients were also compared in the study. Once sampling was done, hyperthyroidism patients were given methimazole at a starting dose of 30 mg daily, whereas ophthalmopathy patients were given high-dose intravenous methylprednisolone. The 100 discovery patients were randomly split 7:3 into training and test sets. Whether ophthalmopathy could be predicted prospectively was tested in an independent validation cohort made up of roughly 19 hyperthyroidism patients plus 17 patients who later progressed to ophthalmopathy. To identify distinguishing TCR V-J signatures, a discovery cohort of about 100 patients was used, comprising 40 to 45 with Graves' ophthalmopathy and under 60 with stable Graves' hyperthyroidism. TCR Vbeta CDR3 sequencing of 120 to 150 peripheral blood samples (roughly 41 ophthalmopathy, about 80 hyperthyroidism and about 17 progressor patients) is reported in the paper.

Ophthalmopathy patients had moderately to severely active disease, with a Clinical Activity Score of 3 or more, a NOSPECS grade of 4 or more, and a disease duration of less than 3 months. Any patient with an uncontrolled infection, another autoimmune disease, pregnancy or lactation was excluded. Clinical symptoms, serum thyroxine and TRAb, thyroid ultrasound, and orbital computed tomography formed the basis for the diagnoses. PBMCs were separated from under 11 ml of fresh peripheral blood using Ficoll-Paque density gradient centrifugation. Total RNA was extracted using Trizol reagent, and RNA quality was assessed on an Agilent 2100 Bioanalyzer. The germline V and J ends show losses of 4 bases and 5 bases respectively, and no gene match explains 6 bases of the junction. The germline V gene specifies SGHTA as CDR1 and FQGNSA as CDR2. There are 14 amino acids in the CDR3, from cysteine to phenylalanine inclusive. The read is trimmed to its CDR3 DNA, 42 bases read in frame from base 1.

Findings and caveats that apply to the study as a whole: Sample size was not statistically predetermined, and blinding of investigators to group allocation was not performed. Most expanded thyroid clonotypes (frequency above 0.001) were also found in blood, which suggests that blood repertoires may mirror thyroid immune responses. A 13 V-J signature model separated ophthalmopathy from stable hyperthyroidism, with approximately 86% sensitivity and about 81% specificity in cross-validation and 80%/75% in testing. During validation, the model predicted progression to ophthalmopathy a median of approximately 6 months ahead of onset, with 70.59% sensitivity and 72% to 85% specificity.

Here the chain combines TRBV7-2 and TRBJ2-5, with 8 junctional bases fitting TRBD1. The sequenced sample was blood. This TCR was sampled from a woman aged 45-59 years with Graves' ophthalmopathy. The CDR3 here reads CASSSSGGRETQYF. The nucleotide sequence reads as follows: TGTGCCAGCAGCTCGTCAGGGGGCCGGGAGACCCAGTACTTC.